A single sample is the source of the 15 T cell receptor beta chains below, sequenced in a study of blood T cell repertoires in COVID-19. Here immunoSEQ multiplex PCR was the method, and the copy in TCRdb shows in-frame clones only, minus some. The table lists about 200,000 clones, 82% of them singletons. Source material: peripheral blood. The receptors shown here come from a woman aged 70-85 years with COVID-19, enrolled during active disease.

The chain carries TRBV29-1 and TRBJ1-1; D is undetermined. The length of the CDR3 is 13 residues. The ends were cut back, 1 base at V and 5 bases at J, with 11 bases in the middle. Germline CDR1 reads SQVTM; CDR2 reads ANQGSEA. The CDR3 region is CSVEGLSRTEAFF. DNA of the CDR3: TGCAGCGTTGAAGGGTTATCGAGGACTGAAGCTTTCTTT.

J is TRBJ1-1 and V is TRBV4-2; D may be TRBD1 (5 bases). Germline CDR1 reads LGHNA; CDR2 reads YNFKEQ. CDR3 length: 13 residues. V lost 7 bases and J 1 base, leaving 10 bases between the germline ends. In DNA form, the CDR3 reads TGTGCCAGCAAGGGGCTTGCGAACACTGAAGCTTTCTTT. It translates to CASKGLANTEAFF.

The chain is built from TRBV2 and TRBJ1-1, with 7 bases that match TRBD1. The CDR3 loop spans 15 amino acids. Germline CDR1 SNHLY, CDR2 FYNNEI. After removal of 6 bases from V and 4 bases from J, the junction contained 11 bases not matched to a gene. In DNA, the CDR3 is TGTGCCAGCAGGGTGGGACAGCAATTCGGCACTGAAGCTTTCTTT. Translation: CASRVGQQFGTEAFF.

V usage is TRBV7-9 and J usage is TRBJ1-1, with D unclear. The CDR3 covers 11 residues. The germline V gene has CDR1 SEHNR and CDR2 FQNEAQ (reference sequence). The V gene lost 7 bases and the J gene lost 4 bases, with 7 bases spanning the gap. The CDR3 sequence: CASTSFTEAFF. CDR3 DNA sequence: TGTGCCAGCACCTCATTCACTGAAGCTTTCTTT.

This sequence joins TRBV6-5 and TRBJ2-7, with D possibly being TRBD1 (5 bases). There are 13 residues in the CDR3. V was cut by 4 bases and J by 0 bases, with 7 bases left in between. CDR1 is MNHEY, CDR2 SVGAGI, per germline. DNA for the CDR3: TGTGCCAGCAGTTCAGGGAACTCCTACGAGCAGTACTTC. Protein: CASSSGNSYEQYF.

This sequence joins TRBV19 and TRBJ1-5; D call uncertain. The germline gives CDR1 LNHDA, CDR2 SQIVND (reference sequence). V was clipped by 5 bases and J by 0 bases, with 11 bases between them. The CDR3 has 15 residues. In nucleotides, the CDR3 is TGTGCCAGTAGTCCCGGTCGATCTAGCAATCAGCCCCAGCATTTT. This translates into CASSPGRSSNQPQHF. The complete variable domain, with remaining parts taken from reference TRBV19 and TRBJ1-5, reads DGGITQSPKYLFRKEGQNVTLSCEQNLNHDAMYWYRQDPGQGLRLIYYSQIVNDFQKGDIAEGYSVSREKKESFPLTVTSAQKNPTAFYLCASSPGRSSNQPQHFGDGTRLSIL.

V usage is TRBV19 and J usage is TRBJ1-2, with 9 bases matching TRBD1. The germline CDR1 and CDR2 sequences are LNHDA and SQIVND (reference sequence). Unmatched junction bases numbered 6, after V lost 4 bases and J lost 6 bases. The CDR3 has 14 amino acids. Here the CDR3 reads CASSKDRGRDGYTF. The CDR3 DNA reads TGTGCCAGTAGTAAGGACAGGGGTCGAGATGGCTACACCTTC.

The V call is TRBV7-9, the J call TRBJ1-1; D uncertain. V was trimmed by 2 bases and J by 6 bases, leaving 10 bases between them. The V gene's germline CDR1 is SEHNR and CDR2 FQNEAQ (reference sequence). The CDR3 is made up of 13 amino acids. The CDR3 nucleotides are TGTGCCAGCAGCTTATTTCCGGTGGCTGAAGCTTTCTTT. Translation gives CASSLFPVAEAFF. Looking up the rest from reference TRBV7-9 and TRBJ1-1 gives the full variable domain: DTGVSQNPRHKITKRGQNVTFRCDPISEHNRLYWYRQTLGQGPEFLTYFQNEAQLEKSRLLSDRFSAERPKGSFSTLEIQRTEQGDSAMYLCASSLFPVAEAFFGQGTRLTVV.

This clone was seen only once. In DNA form, the CDR3 reads TGTGCCACCAGCAGGGACACCACTAACTATGGCTACACCTTC. It specifies CATSRDTTNYGYTF. This chain joins TRBV24-1 and TRBJ1-2; a weak D match, TRBD1 (6 bases). V gave up 7 bases and J gave up 0 bases, with 11 bases separating them. The germline CDR1 and CDR2 sequences are KGHDR and SFDVKD. The CDR3 consists of 14 residues.

The CDR3 nucleotides read TGTGCCAGCACCTCCCCCGGGGGCACTGAAGCTTTCTTT. This codes for CASTSPGGTEAFF. The rearrangement uses TRBV6-5 and TRBJ1-1; possibly TRBD1 for D (5 bases). CDR1 MNHEY and CDR2 SVGAGI come from the germline V gene. There are 13 residues in the CDR3. V gave up 7 bases and J gave up 4 bases, with 13 bases separating them.

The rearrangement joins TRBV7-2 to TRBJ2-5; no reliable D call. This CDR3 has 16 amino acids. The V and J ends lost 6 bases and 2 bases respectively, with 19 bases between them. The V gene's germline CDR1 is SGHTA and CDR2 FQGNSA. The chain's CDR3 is CASSISSRLGQETQYF. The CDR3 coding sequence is TGTGCCAGCAGTATTAGCAGTAGGCTAGGACAAGAGACCCAGTACTTC.

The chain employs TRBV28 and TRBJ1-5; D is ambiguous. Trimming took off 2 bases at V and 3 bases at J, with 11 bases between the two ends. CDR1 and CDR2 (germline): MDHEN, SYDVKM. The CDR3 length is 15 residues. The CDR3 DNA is TGTGCCAGCAGTTTAGGGCAGCCCTTCAATCAGCCCCAGCATTTT. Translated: CASSLGQPFNQPQHF.

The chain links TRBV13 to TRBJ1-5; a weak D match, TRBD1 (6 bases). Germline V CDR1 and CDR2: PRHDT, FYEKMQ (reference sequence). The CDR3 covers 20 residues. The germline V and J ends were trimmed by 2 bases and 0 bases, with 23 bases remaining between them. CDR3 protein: CASSLLVRGRPHLSNQPQHF. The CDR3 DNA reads TGTGCCAGCAGCTTACTGGTCAGGGGACGGCCTCACCTTAGCAATCAGCCCCAGCATTTT.

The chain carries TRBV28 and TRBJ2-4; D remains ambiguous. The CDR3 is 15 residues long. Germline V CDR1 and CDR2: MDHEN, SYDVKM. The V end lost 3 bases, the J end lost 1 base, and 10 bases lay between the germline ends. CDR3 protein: CASSLWQTAKNIQYF. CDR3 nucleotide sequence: TGTGCCAGCAGTTTGTGGCAAACGGCCAAAAACATTCAGTACTTC.

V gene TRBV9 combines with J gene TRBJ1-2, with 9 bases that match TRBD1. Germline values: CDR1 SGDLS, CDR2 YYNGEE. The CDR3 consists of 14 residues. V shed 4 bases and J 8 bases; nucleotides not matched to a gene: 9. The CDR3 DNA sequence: TGTGCCAGCAGCCCCCGGACAGGGGCGAGGGGCTACACCTTC. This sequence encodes CASSPRTGARGYTF.